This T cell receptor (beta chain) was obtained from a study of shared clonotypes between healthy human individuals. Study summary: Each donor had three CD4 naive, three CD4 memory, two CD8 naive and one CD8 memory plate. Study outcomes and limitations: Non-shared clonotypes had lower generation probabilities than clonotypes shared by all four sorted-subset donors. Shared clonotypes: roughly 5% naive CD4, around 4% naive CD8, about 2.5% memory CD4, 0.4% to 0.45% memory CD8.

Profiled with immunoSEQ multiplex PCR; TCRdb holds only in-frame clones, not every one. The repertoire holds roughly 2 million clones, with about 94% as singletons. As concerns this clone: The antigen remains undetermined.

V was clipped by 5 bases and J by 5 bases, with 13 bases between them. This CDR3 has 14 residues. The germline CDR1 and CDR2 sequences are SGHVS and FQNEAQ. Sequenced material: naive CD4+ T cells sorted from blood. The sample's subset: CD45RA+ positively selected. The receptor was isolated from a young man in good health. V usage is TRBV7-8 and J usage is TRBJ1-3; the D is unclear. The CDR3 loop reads CASSPTWQRNTIYF. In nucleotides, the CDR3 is TGTGCCAGCAGCCCAACTTGGCAAAGAAACACCATATATTTT.